This T cell receptor beta chain was observed in a study of shared clonotypes between healthy human individuals. Background on the study: Each donor had three CD4 naive, three CD4 memory, two CD8 naive and one CD8 memory plate.

Authors' analysis steps: With immunoSEQ giving junction-only sequences and no quality scores, filtering differed. The data were produced by immunoSEQ multiplex PCR, yet TCRdb's version contains in-frame clones alone and is incomplete. For V, J and clone size, that table is used; D and trimming come from the DNA. This table has about 1.1 million clones, 78% appearing once. Donors comprised healthy HIV-negative adults lacking recent acute infections or vaccinations. CDR3 length equals 16 residues. CDR1 SGHRS and CDR2 YFSETQ come from the germline V gene. J gave up 0 bases and V 0 bases, and 1 base lay outside the gene matches. Study-level points and caveats: For naive CD4 cells, approximately 5% of clonotypes were shared across a handful of donors.

With respect to this clone: Its antigen remains unidentified.

This chain connects TRBV5-1 to TRBJ2-3; 10 bases are shared with TRBD2. This TCR derives from a man in his late teens or twenties in good health. Some clones in this sample may be carry-over from other donors' samples. Sequenced material: memory CD4+ T cells from PBMCs. Specified subset: CD45RA-negative fraction. CDR3 bases: TGCGCCAGCAGCTTGGTAGCGGGAGGCAGCACAGATACGCAGTATTTT. Residues: CASSLVAGGSTDTQYF.